These 28 T cell receptor beta chains were sequenced from one sample in a study of T cell responses to AZD1222 COVID-19 vaccine. Sequenced by immunoSEQ multiplex PCR; TCRdb stores in-frame clones only, minus some. The sample has about 160,000 clones; under 95% are singletons. The sample in question was peripheral blood, obtained on day 0 of MenACWY control vaccination. The receptors here all came from an adult in good health.

This clone was counted a single time. The V call is TRBV7-8, the J call TRBJ1-5; possibly TRBD1 for D (5 bases). V was cut by 7 bases and J by 7 bases, with 20 bases left in between. The germline CDR1 and CDR2 sequences are SGHVS and FQNEAQ. There are 15 residues in the CDR3. The DNA for the CDR3 is TGTGCCAGCACCCAGGGAGGGGCAGGGATACAGCCCCAGCATTTT. Its translation is CASTQGGAGIQPQHF.

V usage is TRBV19 and J usage is TRBJ2-3, with D perhaps matching TRBD1 (6 bases). The V end was cut by 5 bases, the J end by 1 base, with 16 bases between. CDR1 LNHDA and CDR2 SQIVND come from the germline V gene (reference sequence). The length of the CDR3 is 16 residues. The CDR3 region is CASSSNRESGTDTQYF. The CDR3 DNA follows: TGTGCCAGTAGTTCCAACAGGGAAAGCGGCACAGATACGCAGTATTTT. Complete variable domain (other parts from reference TRBV19 and TRBJ2-3): DGGITQSPKYLFRKEGQNVTLSCEQNLNHDAMYWYRQDPGQGLRLIYYSQIVNDFQKGDIAEGYSVSREKKESFPLTVTSAQKNPTAFYLCASSSNRESGTDTQYFGPGTRLTVL.

The chain joins TRBV7-9 to TRBJ2-2; maybe TRBD1 (6 bases). V lost 5 bases, J lost 1 base, and 14 bases lay in between. The CDR3 totals 16 residues. CDR1 is SEHNR and CDR2 is FQNEAQ in the germline V gene (reference sequence). As DNA, the CDR3 is TGTGCCAGCAGCCAAGGACAGCTCCTGAACACCGGGGAGCTGTTTTTT. As protein: CASSQGQLLNTGELFF. Supplemented by reference TRBV7-9 and TRBJ2-2, the full variable domain reads DTGVSQNPRHKITKRGQNVTFRCDPISEHNRLYWYRQTLGQGPEFLTYFQNEAQLEKSRLLSDRFSAERPKGSFSTLEIQRTEQGDSAMYLCASSQGQLLNTGELFFGEGSRLTVL.

The genes are TRBV6-5 and TRBJ2-2; 8 bases are a match to TRBD1. CDR1 and CDR2 (germline): MNHEY, SVGAGI. Trimming removed 4 bases from V and 8 bases from J; junction bases left unmatched: 9. The length of the CDR3 is 15 residues. The CDR3 DNA reads as TGTGCCAGCAGTTTCCGTTCAGGGGGCGGAGGGGAGCTGTTTTTT. It encodes CASSFRSGGGGELFF.

This chain uses TRBV12-3 or TRBV12-4 with TRBJ1-2, with D perhaps TRBD1 (6 bases). The V end lost 7 bases, the J end lost 5 bases, and 11 bases lay between the germline ends. The CDR3 runs to 12 residues. The CDR3 sequence: CASMQGRYGYTF. The CDR3 DNA reads TGTGCCAGCATGCAGGGGAGGTATGGCTACACCTTC.

The chain joins TRBV15 to TRBJ2-3; TRBD2 matches at 8 bases. The germline V gene has CDR1 LNHNV and CDR2 YYDKDF (reference sequence). V lost 3 bases to trimming and J lost 4 bases; unmatched junction nucleotides: 3. This CDR3 has 14 residues. As DNA, the CDR3 is TGTGCCACCAGCAGCTTCGGGGGGGCAGATACGCAGTATTTT. This encodes CATSSFGGADTQYF.

The gene calls are TRBV5-1 and TRBJ2-7; TRBD1 is a possible D gene (5 bases). The V gene's germline CDR1 is SGHRS and CDR2 YFSETQ. Deletions cut 2 bases from V and 2 bases from J, with 8 bases between. The CDR3 has 13 residues. As DNA, the CDR3 is TGCGCCAGCAGCTTTGGACAACCCTACGAGCAGTACTTC. Its translation is CASSFGQPYEQYF.

The V and J genes are TRBV27 and TRBJ2-4, with D possibly being TRBD1 or TRBD2 (7 bases each). CDR3 length: 18 amino acids. V lost 4 bases, J lost 0 bases, and 19 bases lay in between. Looked up from germline, CDR1 is MNHEY and CDR2 is SMNVEV (reference sequence). This chain's CDR3 is CASSSQGGEMRAKNIQYF. DNA of the CDR3: TGTGCCAGCAGTTCCCAGGGGGGGGAGATGAGAGCCAAAAACATTCAGTACTTC.

The chain couples TRBV30 to TRBJ2-3; D is perhaps TRBD2 (6 bases). With 2 bases removed from V and 1 base from J, the gap between germline ends came to 7 bases. Germline V gene lookup returns CDR1 GTSNPN and CDR2 SVGIG (reference sequence). CDR3 size: 13 residues. CDR3 sequence reads: CAWSWRGTDTQYF. The CDR3 nucleotides read TGTGCCTGGAGTTGGAGGGGCACAGATACGCAGTATTTT.

The chain is built from TRBV10-1 and TRBJ2-2; D is possibly TRBD1 or TRBD2 (5 bases each). From germline, CDR1 is WNHNN and CDR2 SYGVQD (reference sequence). CDR3 size: 15 residues. Trimming removed 0 bases from V and 3 bases from J, with 8 bases in between. The CDR3 loop reads CASSESLGDTGELFF. The CDR3 bases are TGCGCCAGCAGTGAGTCTCTGGGGGACACCGGGGAGCTGTTTTTT.

V usage is TRBV7-2 and J usage is TRBJ2-2, with D unresolved. This CDR3 comprises 13 residues. Germline-derived CDR1 and CDR2 are SGHTA and FQGNSA. Trimming stripped 5 bases from V and 6 bases from J, with 10 bases between. The CDR3 region is CASSPSRAGELFF. In nucleotides, the CDR3 is TGTGCCAGCAGCCCTAGTCGTGCCGGGGAGCTGTTTTTT.

The V and J genes are TRBV10-2 and TRBJ2-3, with 7 bases identical to TRBD2. CDR3 size: 15 residues. Germline V lookup: CDR1 WSHSY, CDR2 SAAADI. The J segment lost 3 bases and the V segment lost 6 bases, leaving 9 bases of the junction unmatched. The CDR3 here is CASRSGGIRTDTQYF. The CDR3 nucleotides read TGCGCCAGCAGGTCGGGAGGTATCCGGACAGATACGCAGTATTTT.

The genes are TRBV2 and TRBJ1-1, with a possible D match to TRBD1 (6 bases). Per germline, CDR1 SNHLY and CDR2 FYNNEI. V was shortened by 3 bases and J by 0 bases, with 14 bases between the two germline ends. This CDR3 spans 16 amino acids. Here the CDR3 DNA reads TGTGCCAGCAGTGACGGGACACTAGGGATGAACACTGAAGCTTTCTTT. Amino acids: CASSDGTLGMNTEAFF. Full variable domain (remainder filled in from reference TRBV2 and TRBJ1-1): EPEVTQTPSHQVTQMGQEVILRCVPISNHLYFYWYRQILGQKVEFLVSFYNNEISEKSEIFDDQFSVERPDGSNFTLKIRSTKLEDSAMYFCASSDGTLGMNTEAFFGQGTRLTVV.

The chain carries TRBV6-4 and TRBJ2-2, with TRBD2 matching 9 bases. J was trimmed by 6 bases and V by 6 bases; bases with no gene match: 17. CDR3 length: 18 residues. From germline, CDR1 is MRHNA and CDR2 SNTAGT. The CDR3 nucleotides are TGTGCCAGCAGAATTCACGGACTAGCGAACCCCGGTCCCGGGGAGCTGTTTTTT. Translation gives CASRIHGLANPGPGELFF.

The chain couples TRBV19 to TRBJ1-2; D possibly corresponds to TRBD1 (5 bases). The CDR3 length is 15 residues. The V gene lost 10 bases and the J gene lost 4 bases, with 22 bases spanning the gap. The V gene's germline CDR1 is LNHDA and CDR2 SQIVND (reference sequence). The CDR3 loop is CATSKSGRTIYGYTF. DNA for the CDR3: TGTGCCACATCGAAATCGGGACGGACAATCTATGGCTACACCTTC.

This clone was seen only once. In DNA form, the CDR3 reads TGTGCCAGCAGCTTTTTAGGGGCCAATCAGCCCCAGCATTTT. Translating gives CASSFLGANQPQHF. V usage is TRBV11-2 and J usage is TRBJ1-5; D perhaps matches TRBD1 (5 bases). This CDR3 has 14 residues. CDR1 is SGHAT, CDR2 FQNNGV, per germline. V lost 3 bases and J lost 3, with 9 bases in between.

The genes are TRBV7-2 and TRBJ1-2, with a tentative D call TRBD1 (6 bases). With 1 base removed from V and 3 bases from J, the gap between germline ends came to 15 bases. CDR3 length: 16 amino acids. The germline gives CDR1 SGHTA, CDR2 FQGNSA. The CDR3 region is CASSLEAGRGHYGYTF. In DNA, the CDR3 is TGTGCCAGCAGCTTAGAGGCGGGCAGGGGCCACTATGGCTACACCTTC.

This clone was detected a few times. The rearrangement uses TRBV9 and TRBJ2-7, with 9 nucleotides matching TRBD1. Germline CDR1 SGDLS, CDR2 YYNGEE. Unmatched junction bases numbered 13, after V lost 3 bases and J lost 6 bases. This CDR3 contains 16 residues. The CDR3, as DNA: TGTGCCAGCAGCGCCTCCCTATATAACAGGGGGCCCGAGCAGTACTTC. Translated, it gives CASSASLYNRGPEQYF.

The V and J genes are TRBV24-1 and TRBJ1-5, with D possibly TRBD1 on 5 matching bases. The CDR3 loop spans 14 amino acids. Germline V gene lookup returns CDR1 KGHDR and CDR2 SFDVKD. V dropped 5 bases and J dropped 4 bases, with 11 bases sitting between them. CDR3 residues: CATSGLQENQPQHF. CDR3 DNA sequence: TGTGCCACCAGTGGACTACAGGAGAATCAGCCCCAGCATTTT.

The chain carries TRBV7-8 and TRBJ2-3; 15 nucleotides align to TRBD2. Trimming removed 5 bases from V and 3 bases from J; junction bases left unmatched: 9. The germline V gene has CDR1 SGHVS and CDR2 FQNEAQ. The CDR3 covers 18 residues. The CDR3 nucleotides are TGTGCCAGCAGCAAACCGGGACTAGCGGGAGGAGGGACAGATACGCAGTATTTT. Translated, it gives CASSKPGLAGGGTDTQYF.

The chain combines TRBV27 with TRBJ1-1; D uncertain. With 6 bases removed from V and 0 bases from J, the gap between germline ends came to 11 bases. CDR1 and CDR2 from the germline V gene are MNHEY and SMNVEV (reference sequence). This CDR3 has 14 residues. CDR3 in DNA: TGTGCCAGCAGATATACGTACATGAACACTGAAGCTTTCTTT. Translating it yields CASRYTYMNTEAFF.

The chain recombines TRBV9 with TRBJ2-1; 13 nucleotides align to TRBD2. Germline assignment: CDR1 SGDLS and CDR2 YYNGEE. The CDR3 totals 16 residues. The V gene end was trimmed by 0 bases and the J gene end by 8 bases; junction bases not matched to a gene: 5. DNA for the CDR3: TGTGCCAGCAGCGTAGCTGGGACTAGCGGGATCTATGAGCAGTTCTTC. Amino acids: CASSVAGTSGIYEQFF. The full variable domain, rest sourced from reference TRBV9 and TRBJ2-1, is DSGVTQTPKHLITATGQRVTLRCSPRSGDLSVYWYQQSLDQGLQFLIQYYNGEERAKGNILERFSAQQFPDLHSELNLSSLELGDSALYFCASSVAGTSGIYEQFFGPGTRLTVL.

The chain joins TRBV4-1 to TRBJ2-7; D is possibly TRBD1 or TRBD2 (5 bases each). V was cut by 4 bases and J by 2 bases, with 12 bases left in between. CDR3 length: 14 residues. Germline CDR1 is MGHRA and CDR2 is YSYEKL. The chain's CDR3 is CASSPGDGPYEQYF. The CDR3 coding sequence is TGCGCCAGCAGCCCTGGGGACGGTCCCTACGAGCAGTACTTC.

The chain recombines TRBV4-3 with TRBJ1-2; D gene ambiguous. The CDR3 covers 18 residues. Looked up from germline, CDR1 is LGHNA and CDR2 is YSLEER. V was clipped by 0 bases and J by 4 bases, with 21 bases between them. The chain's CDR3 is CASSQERINTRSLYGYTF. CDR3 sequence (DNA): TGCGCCAGCAGCCAAGAGCGGATAAACACCCGCAGCCTCTATGGCTACACCTTC.

The chain joins TRBV7-8 to TRBJ1-2; D unresolved. Germline values: CDR1 SGHVS, CDR2 FQNEAQ. Trimming stripped 1 base from V and 8 bases from J, with 11 bases between. CDR3 size: 13 residues. CDR3 DNA: TGTGCCAGCAGCTTAGGCAGGTCGGGAGGCTACACCTTC. It yields the protein CASSLGRSGGYTF.

The chain couples TRBV28 to TRBJ1-5, with 7 bases aligning to TRBD1. Germline loops: CDR1 MDHEN, CDR2 SYDVKM. The junction had 7 bases not matched to a gene; V was cut back by 3 bases and J by 2 bases. The CDR3 runs 16 residues. The CDR3 is CASSFQTGRGNQPQHF. Here the CDR3 DNA reads TGTGCCAGCAGTTTCCAGACAGGGCGCGGCAATCAGCCCCAGCATTTT.

V usage is TRBV5-1 and J usage is TRBJ1-2, with TRBD1 matching over 9 bases. This CDR3 is built from 14 residues. The germline V gene encodes CDR1 SGHRS and CDR2 YFSETQ. The V gene end was trimmed by 3 bases and the J gene end by 4 bases; junction bases not matched to a gene: 4. The CDR3 nucleotides are TGCGCCAGCAGCTCGGACAGGGGAGGCTATGGCTACACCTTC. It is translated as CASSSDRGGYGYTF.

The rearrangement links TRBV5-1 to TRBJ1-5, with 7 bases aligning to TRBD1. The V segment lost 0 bases and the J segment 3 bases; nucleotides outside the gene matches: 3. Germline CDR1 and CDR2: SGHRS and YFSETQ. The length of the CDR3 is 15 residues. CDR3 nucleotide sequence: TGCGCCAGCAGCTTGGCGGGACAGACCAATCAGCCCCAGCATTTT. The encoded protein is CASSLAGQTNQPQHF. Using reference TRBV5-1 and TRBJ1-5 for the parts outside the CDR3, the full variable domain is KAGVTQTPRYLIKTRGQQVTLSCSPISGHRSVSWYQQTPGQGLQFLFEYFSETQRNKGNFPGRFSGRQFSNSRSEMNVSTLELGDSALYLCASSLAGQTNQPQHFGDGTRLSIL.